This T cell receptor beta chain was profiled in a study of memory CD4+ T cells and cytomegalovirus serostatus. Study background: Donors were healthy Belgian adults, under 10 CMV seropositive and around 24 seronegative. Overall study findings and caveats: Repertoires predicted CMV serostatus with median bootstrapped AUC of roughly 0.96.

In the case of this clone: What it binds is unknown.

Produced via immunoSEQ multiplex PCR; TCRdb's table is partial and in-frame only. The repertoire has about 27,000 clones, about 75% of them found once; the top ten carry roughly 1.1%. CDR3 length: 16 residues. The germline V gene encodes CDR1 MNHEY and CDR2 SVGAGI. The V end lost 4 bases, the J end lost 0 bases, and 15 bases lay between the germline ends. The sort gate was single viable CD3+CD4+CD8-CD45RO+ cells for memory CD4+ T cells. After thawing, CD4+ T cells were positively selected. The source is an adult in good health and CMV-seronegative. The sample comprised memory CD4+ T cells from blood. The chain carries TRBV6-5 and TRBJ1-1; D remains unclear. The CDR3 reads CASSSNTNRLNTEAFF. The CDR3 DNA follows: TGTGCCAGCAGTTCCAACACAAATCGGCTGAACACTGAAGCTTTCTTT.